This T cell receptor (beta chain) came from a study of radiation and T cells in renal cell carcinoma. Notes on the study in general: Compared with controls, irradiated tumors had more, larger dominant CDR3 motifs.

Regarding this clone: Its antigen is not known.

The germline gives CDR1 WSHSY, CDR2 SAAADI. V was clipped by 1 base and J by 6 bases, with 10 bases between them. The CDR3 spans 14 residues. The treatment denotes: treatment-naive control, cytoreductive nephrectomy. Control tumors came from a handful of females and fewer than twelve males, aged about 40 to 90. The method was immunoSEQ multiplex PCR; TCRdb's version includes in-frame clones alone and lacks a portion of them. The data hold more than 11,000 clones, with around 50% observed a single time. The chain links TRBV10-2 to TRBJ1-5; unclear D gene. The sample in question was tumor tissue, obtained from a patient whose treatment was nephrectomy without radiotherapy. The TCR sequence derives from a man aged 45-65 years with renal cell carcinoma. The CDR3 coding sequence is TGCGCCAGCAGTGAGTTTTCCGGAAGTCAGCCCCAGCATTTT. Translated, it gives CASSEFSGSQPQHF.